This record looks at one TCR beta chain sequence and its context. With a much larger clone just one base away, this may be a read error. The data were produced by immunoSEQ multiplex PCR, yet TCRdb's version contains in-frame clones alone and is incomplete. Of about a million clones listed, about 70% are singletons. The V end was cut by 5 bases, the J end by 2 bases, with 9 bases between. The germline CDR1 and CDR2 sequences are SEHNR and FQNEAQ (reference sequence). The CDR3 extends over 13 amino acids. This sample was included in a study of shared clonotypes between healthy human individuals. The sequenced sample consisted of memory CD4+ T cells sorted from blood. Subset denoted: CD45RA-negative fraction. The receptor comes from a man aged 18 to 35 in good health. This rearrangement joins TRBV7-9 to TRBJ1-2; D possibly corresponds to TRBD1 (6 bases). CDR3 nucleotides: TGTGCCAGCAGCCCTACAGGGAACTATGGCTACACCTTC. Translated, it gives CASSPTGNYGYTF.